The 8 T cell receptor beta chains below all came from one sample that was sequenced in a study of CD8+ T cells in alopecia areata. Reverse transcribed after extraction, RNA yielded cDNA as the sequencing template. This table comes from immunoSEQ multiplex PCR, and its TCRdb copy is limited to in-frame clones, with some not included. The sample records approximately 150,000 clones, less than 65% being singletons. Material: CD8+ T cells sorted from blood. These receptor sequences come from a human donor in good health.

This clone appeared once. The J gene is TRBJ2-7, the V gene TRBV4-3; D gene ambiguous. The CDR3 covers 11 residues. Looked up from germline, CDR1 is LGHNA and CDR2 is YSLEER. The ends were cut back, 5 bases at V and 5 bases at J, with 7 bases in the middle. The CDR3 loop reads CASSGENEQYF. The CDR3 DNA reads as TGCGCCAGCAGCGGAGAGAACGAGCAGTACTTC.

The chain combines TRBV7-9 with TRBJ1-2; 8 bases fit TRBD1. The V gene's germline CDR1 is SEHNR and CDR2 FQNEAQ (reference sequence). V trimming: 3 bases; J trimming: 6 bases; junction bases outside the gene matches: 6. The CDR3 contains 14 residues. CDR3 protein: CASSFLAGGNGYTF. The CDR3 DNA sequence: TGTGCCAGCAGCTTCCTGGCAGGGGGCAATGGCTACACCTTC. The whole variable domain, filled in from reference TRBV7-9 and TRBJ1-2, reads DTGVSQNPRHKITKRGQNVTFRCDPISEHNRLYWYRQTLGQGPEFLTYFQNEAQLEKSRLLSDRFSAERPKGSFSTLEIQRTEQGDSAMYLCASSFLAGGNGYTFGSGTRLTVV.

The CDR3 DNA sequence: TGTGCCAGCAGTTTAGGTTTATACTACGAGCAGTACTTC. Translating gives CASSLGLYYEQYF. This chain uses TRBV28 with TRBJ2-7, with unresolved D. This CDR3 comprises 13 residues. Per the germline V gene, CDR1 is MDHEN and CDR2 is SYDVKM. Trimming removed 2 bases at V and 3 bases at J, with 8 bases between.

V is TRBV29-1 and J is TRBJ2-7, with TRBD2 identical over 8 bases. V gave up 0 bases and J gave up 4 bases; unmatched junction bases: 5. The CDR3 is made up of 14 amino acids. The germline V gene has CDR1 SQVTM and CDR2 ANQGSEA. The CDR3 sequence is CSVEDLAGGYEQYF. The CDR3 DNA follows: TGCAGCGTTGAAGATCTAGCGGGTGGTTACGAGCAGTACTTC.

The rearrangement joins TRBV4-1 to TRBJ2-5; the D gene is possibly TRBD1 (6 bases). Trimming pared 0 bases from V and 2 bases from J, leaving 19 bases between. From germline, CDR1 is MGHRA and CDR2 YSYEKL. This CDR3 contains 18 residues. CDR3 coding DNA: TGCGCCAGCAGCCAAGACCCACCAGAGGGCCAGGGGCAAGAGACCCAGTACTTC. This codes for CASSQDPPEGQGQETQYF.

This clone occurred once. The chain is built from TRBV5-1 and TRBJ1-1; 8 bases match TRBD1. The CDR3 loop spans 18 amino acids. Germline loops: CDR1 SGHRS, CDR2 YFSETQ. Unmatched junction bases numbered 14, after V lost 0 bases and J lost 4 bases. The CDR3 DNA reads TGCGCCAGCAGCTTGGTAAGTGGGACAGGAGGACCTGGCACTGAAGCTTTCTTT. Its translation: CASSLVSGTGGPGTEAFF.

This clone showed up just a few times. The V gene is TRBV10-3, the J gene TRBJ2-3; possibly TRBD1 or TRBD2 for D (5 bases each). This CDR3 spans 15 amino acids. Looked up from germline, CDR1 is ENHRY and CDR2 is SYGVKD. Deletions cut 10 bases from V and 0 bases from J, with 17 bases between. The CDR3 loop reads CATLDGAGSTDTQYF. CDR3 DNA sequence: TGTGCCACACTCGACGGGGCAGGAAGCACAGATACGCAGTATTTT.

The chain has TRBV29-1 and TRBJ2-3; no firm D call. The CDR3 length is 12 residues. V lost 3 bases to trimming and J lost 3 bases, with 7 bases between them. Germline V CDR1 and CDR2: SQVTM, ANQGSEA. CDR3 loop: CSVDPDTDTQYF. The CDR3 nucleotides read TGCAGCGTTGACCCAGATACAGATACGCAGTATTTT.